The present entry profiles one TCR beta chain with its context. No antigen is known for it. This CDR3 has 14 residues. CDR1 is ENHRY and CDR2 is SYGVKD in the germline V gene. V gave up 8 bases and J gave up 3 bases; unmatched junction bases: 7. Eligibility required adulthood, ileal or ileocolonic Crohn's disease and indicated ileocolonic resection. These data belong to a study of T cell repertoires in ileal Crohn's disease. Study-level background: Operated complications were stricturing disease (roughly 60%) and penetrating disease (about 39%). Study observations and caveats: Clonality above 26.8% at surgery always came with endoscopic recurrence.

TCRB immunosequencing input was about 0.55 micrograms of biopsy DNA per sample. Clones were sequenced by immunoSEQ multiplex PCR, and TCRdb holds only the in-frame ones, with some missing. Of more than 25,000 clones in the sample, 80% were seen once. Sequences were obtained from ileal tissue. The receptor comes from an adult with Crohn's disease. The chain uses TRBV10-3 and TRBJ2-7; 10 positions match TRBD2. CDR3 protein: CAIRRAGGDYEQYF. The CDR3, as DNA: TGTGCCATCCGTCGAGCGGGGGGGGACTACGAGCAGTACTTC.